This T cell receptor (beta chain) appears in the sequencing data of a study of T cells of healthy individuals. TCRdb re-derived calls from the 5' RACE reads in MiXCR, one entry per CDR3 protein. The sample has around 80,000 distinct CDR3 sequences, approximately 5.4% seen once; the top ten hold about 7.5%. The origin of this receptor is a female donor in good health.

The CDR3 DNA follows: TGTGCCAGCAGCCCGAGGACTAGCGCCCCAAGCTCCTACAATGAGCAGTTCTTC. It encodes CASSPRTSAPSSYNEQFF. V and J are TRBV7-2 and TRBJ2-1, with 9 bases that match TRBD2. Germline CDR1 and CDR2: SGHTA and FQGNSA. The CDR3 runs to 18 residues. V shed 5 bases, J shed 0 bases, and the junction held 11 bases outside the gene matches.